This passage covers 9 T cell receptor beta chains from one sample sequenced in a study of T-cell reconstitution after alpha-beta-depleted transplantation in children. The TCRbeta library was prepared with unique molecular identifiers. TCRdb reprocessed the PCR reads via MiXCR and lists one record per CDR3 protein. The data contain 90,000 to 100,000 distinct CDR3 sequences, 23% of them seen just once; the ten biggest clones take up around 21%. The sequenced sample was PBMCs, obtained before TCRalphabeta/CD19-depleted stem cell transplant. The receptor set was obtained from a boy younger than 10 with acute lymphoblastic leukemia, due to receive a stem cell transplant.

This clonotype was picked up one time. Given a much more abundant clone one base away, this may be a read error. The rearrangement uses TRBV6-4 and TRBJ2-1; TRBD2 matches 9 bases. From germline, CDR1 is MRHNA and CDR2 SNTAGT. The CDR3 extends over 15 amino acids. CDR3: CASNDSTSGHNEQFF. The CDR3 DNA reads TGTGCCAGCAATGACTCGACTAGCGGACACAATGAGCAGTTCTTC.

In DNA, the CDR3 is TGCAGTGCTAGAGATCGCGGGATGGAGACCCAGTACTTC. Encoded protein: CSARDRGMETQYF. This chain joins TRBV20-1 and TRBJ2-5; the D gene is possibly TRBD2 (6 bases). CDR3 length: 13 residues. The germline V gene encodes CDR1 DFQATT and CDR2 SNEGSKA (reference sequence). V dropped 0 bases and J dropped 5 bases, with 10 bases sitting between them.

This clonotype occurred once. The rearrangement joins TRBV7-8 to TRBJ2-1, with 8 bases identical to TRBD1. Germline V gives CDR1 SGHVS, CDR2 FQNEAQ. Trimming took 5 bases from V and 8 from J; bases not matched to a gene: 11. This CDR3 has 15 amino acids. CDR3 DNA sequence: TGTGCCAGCAGCCCTAGGACAGGGTGGGTGGATGAGCAGTTCTTC. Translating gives CASSPRTGWVDEQFF.

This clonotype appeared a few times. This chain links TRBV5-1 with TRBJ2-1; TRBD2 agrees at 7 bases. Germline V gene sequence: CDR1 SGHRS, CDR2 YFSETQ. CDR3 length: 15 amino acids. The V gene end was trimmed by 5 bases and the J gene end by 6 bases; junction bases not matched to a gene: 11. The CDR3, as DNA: TGCGCCAGCAGACCCGGACTAGGGCGGTCCAATGAGCAGTTCTTC. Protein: CASRPGLGRSNEQFF.

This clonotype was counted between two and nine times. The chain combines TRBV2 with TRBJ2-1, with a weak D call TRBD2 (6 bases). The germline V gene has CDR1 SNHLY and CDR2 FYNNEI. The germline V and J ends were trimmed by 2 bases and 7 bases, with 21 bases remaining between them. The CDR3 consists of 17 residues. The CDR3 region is CASSEWLSAWGENEQFF. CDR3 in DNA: TGTGCCAGCAGTGAATGGCTTTCGGCCTGGGGGGAGAATGAGCAGTTCTTC.

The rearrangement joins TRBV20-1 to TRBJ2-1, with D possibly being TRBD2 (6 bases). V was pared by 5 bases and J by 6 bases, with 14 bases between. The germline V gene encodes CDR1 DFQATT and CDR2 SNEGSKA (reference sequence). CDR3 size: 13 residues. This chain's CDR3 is CSAGGTRLNEQFF. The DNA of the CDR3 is TGCAGTGCTGGGGGGACTCGACTCAATGAGCAGTTCTTC.

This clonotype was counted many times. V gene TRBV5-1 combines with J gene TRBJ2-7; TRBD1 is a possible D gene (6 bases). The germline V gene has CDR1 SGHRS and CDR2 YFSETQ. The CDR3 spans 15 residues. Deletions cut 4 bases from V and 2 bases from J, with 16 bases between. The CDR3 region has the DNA TGCGCCAGCAGCACAGGGAGACAGGCCCCCTACGAGCAGTACTTC. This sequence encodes CASSTGRQAPYEQYF. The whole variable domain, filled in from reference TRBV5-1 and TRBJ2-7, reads KAGVTQTPRYLIKTRGQQVTLSCSPISGHRSVSWYQQTPGQGLQFLFEYFSETQRNKGNFPGRFSGRQFSNSRSEMNVSTLELGDSALYLCASSTGRQAPYEQYFGPGTRLTVT.

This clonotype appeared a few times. The CDR3 nucleotides are TGTGCCACCAGTGAGGGGCCTCCGACTAGCGGCGAGCAGTACTTC. It specifies CATSEGPPTSGEQYF. The chain uses TRBV24-1 and TRBJ2-7; the match to TRBD2 covers 9 bases. The V gene's germline CDR1 is KGHDR and CDR2 SFDVKD. V was pared by 4 bases and J by 6 bases, with 9 bases of the junction left unmatched. The CDR3 has 15 residues.

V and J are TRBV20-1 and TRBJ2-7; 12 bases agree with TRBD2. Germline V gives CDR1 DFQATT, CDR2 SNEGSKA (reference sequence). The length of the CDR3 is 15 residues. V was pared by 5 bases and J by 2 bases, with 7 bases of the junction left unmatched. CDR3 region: CSARELAGGTYEQYF. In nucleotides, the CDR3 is TGCAGTGCTCGGGAACTAGCGGGAGGTACCTACGAGCAGTACTTC.